This T cell receptor (beta chain) was sequenced during a study of CD8+ T cells in alopecia areata (dated by TCRdb to the late 2010s). With respect to the entire study: Treated patients were enrolled in an open-label pilot trial of oral tofacitinib, 5 to 10 mg twice daily, for moderate-to-severe alopecia areata. Patients received tofacitinib for 6 to 18 months and were then followed off drug for 6 months to check for delayed response and recurrence. In treated patients, disease severity was measured using the SALT score, which gives the percentage of scalp surface area affected. High-throughput TCRbeta sequencing was used to examine T cell clonal expansion in alopecia areata in both the C3H/HeJ mouse model and human patients. Human TCRbeta sequencing covered scalp tissue and sorted CD4+ and CD8+ peripheral blood T cells from patchy and totalis/universalis alopecia areata patients and healthy controls. Tofacitinib-treated patients had biopsies at baseline and at 4 and 24 weeks of treatment, with a later scalp biopsy in several patients. Scalp clonality was compared among normal scalp (n=4), patchy alopecia areata scalp (n=8), and alopecia totalis/universalis scalp (n=8). RNA was obtained with the PAXgene miRNA kit for fixed scalp, the miRNeasy kit for PBMCs, and the RNeasy kit for mouse skin. Amplification of TCRbeta CDR3 regions was done by immunoSEQ multiplex PCR using 35 Vbeta forward primers and 13 Jbeta reverse primers.

This specimen's time point label, interpreted: around 4 weeks on oral tofacitinib. The treatment or condition label of this sample denotes: oral pan-JAK inhibitor, 5-10 mg twice daily. From alopecia areata patients, peripheral blood was collected along with lesional scalp punch biopsies. PBMCs were isolated by density centrifugation and stained for CD3, CD4 and CD8, after which CD4+ and CD8+ T cells were sorted on a FACSAria. On this clone itself: No antigen is known for it. Base qualities are missing; no much larger clone stands one base away.

Library construction relied on the immunoSEQ multiplex PCR assay. For TCR sequencing, RNA was extracted from every sample and reverse transcribed into cDNA to serve as template. First-strand cDNA was synthesized with SuperScript III using a 2:1 mix of oligo-dT and random hexamers. A synthetic immune receptor repertoire was used to measure amplification bias, and any remaining bias was corrected computationally. The authors processed their data as follows. Raw reads were preprocessed to remove errors, and CDR3 was defined by IMGT conventions from the conserved cysteine to phenylalanine. Clonality was computed as 1 minus the Shannon entropy, with the entropy normalized by log2 of the number of productive unique TCRs. Whether scalp clones were CD4 or CD8 was inferred by matching scalp TCRbeta sequences against CD4 and CD8 repertoires sorted from blood. TCRdb obtained this table from immuneACCESS and retained in-frame rearrangements with V and J assigned. These tables miss some clones; where compared with another copy, unresolved V genes account for less than half of the shortfall, and the remainder is unexplained. The DNA gave D and trimming, while V, J and clone size come from that table. Here the sample has over 100,000 clones; 53% occur a single time. The ten largest clones represent roughly 0.5% of the sample.

The investigation overall reported the following: Scalp clonality and the number of expanded CD8+ clones among the top 100 scalp clones were significantly decreased by tofacitinib. Scalp TCR repertoire analysis is complicated because resident alphabeta T cells in normal human skin are also sequenced, whereas mouse skin is dominated by gammadelta T cells. Shared TCR sequences between patients were less evident than in mice, which may be partly attributable to HLA diversity in the patient population. Compared with normal scalp, lesional scalp had higher clonality and more expanded CD8+ clones, particularly in alopecia totalis/universalis, a pattern that suggests antigenic drive. Many expanded lesional clones persisted in scalp and blood during tofacitinib treatment, which may partly explain relapse after stopping treatment. Because the treated cohort was small and included a single nonresponder, larger studies are needed to assess links between baseline CD8+ expansion and response.

The CDR3 sequence holds 15 residues, the cysteine and phenylalanine included. Only the CDR3 DNA stays, 45 bases, in frame from base 1. V and J are truncated by 5 bases and 1 base respectively, leaving an intervening sequence of 14 bases. CDR1 SGHAT and CDR2 FQDESV were looked up in the germline V gene (reference sequence). The starting material was CD4+ T cells sorted from blood, obtained at week 4, from a patient treated with tofacitinib. This TCR came from a human donor with alopecia areata. Recombination joined TRBV11-1 with TRBJ1-1; D gene: possibly TRBD1, on 5 matching bases. Read as DNA, the sequence is TGTGCCAGCAGCCTGGATCGGGGACCGAACACTGAAGCTTTCTTT. The encoded protein is CASSLDRGPNTEAFF.